Shown below are 27 T cell receptor beta chains from a single sample sequenced in a study of blood T cell repertoires in COVID-19. Profiling relied on immunoSEQ multiplex PCR, and the TCRdb table lists in-frame clones only, not all of them. This table has 30,000 to 35,000 clones, over 90% appearing once. Sequences were obtained from peripheral blood. These receptors were taken from a human donor in a cohort sampled during active COVID-19.

The chain couples TRBV2 to TRBJ2-7, with 7 positions matching TRBD1. The V gene end was trimmed by 1 base and the J gene end by 3 bases; junction bases not matched to a gene: 6. There are 15 residues in the CDR3. CDR1 and CDR2 from the germline V gene are SNHLY and FYNNEI. CDR3 nucleotide sequence: TGTGCCAGCAGTGAAGGGGACGGGACAGTCTACGAGCAGTACTTC. Protein product: CASSEGDGTVYEQYF.

The rearrangement joins TRBV2 to TRBJ2-7; maybe TRBD2 (5 bases). This CDR3 contains 16 residues. The ends were cut back, 0 bases at V and 0 bases at J, with 12 bases in the middle. The V gene's germline CDR1 is SNHLY and CDR2 FYNNEI. CDR3 protein: CASSEADPGNSYEQYF. The CDR3 DNA follows: TGTGCCAGCAGTGAAGCTGACCCGGGAAACTCCTACGAGCAGTACTTC.

The rearrangement joins TRBV6-1 to TRBJ1-6, with a tentative D call TRBD1 (6 bases). Trimming left V 4 bases short and J 7 bases short, with 17 bases between. Germline V gene lookup returns CDR1 MNHNS and CDR2 SASEGT. This CDR3 has 16 amino acids. The CDR3 DNA reads as TGTGCCAGCAGTGGGGCTGGGGGCCTAACGAATTCACCCCTCCACTTT. Its protein is CASSGAGGLTNSPLHF.

The chain employs TRBV6-5 and TRBJ2-1; TRBD1 agrees at 9 bases. The CDR3 is 16 amino acids. In germline, CDR1 is MNHEY, CDR2 SVGAGI. Trimming cost V 4 bases and J 12 bases; bases outside gene matches: 16. The CDR3 DNA reads as TGTGCCAGCAGTTTGTGGGACAGGGACCTATCGGCGGGGCAGTTCTTC. Amino acids: CASSLWDRDLSAGQFF.

The V and J genes are TRBV2 and TRBJ1-1, with D possibly TRBD1 on 6 matching bases. The germline V gene encodes CDR1 SNHLY and CDR2 FYNNEI. The CDR3 is 13 residues long. V lost 5 bases and J lost 5, with 12 bases in between. CDR3 amino acids: CASSYRAGTEAFF. The CDR3 DNA reads as TGTGCCAGCAGTTACAGGGCTGGGACTGAAGCTTTCTTT.

V gene TRBV6-5 combines with J gene TRBJ1-6; 7 bases line up with TRBD1. Germline CDR1 is MNHEY and CDR2 is SVGAGI. J lost 9 bases, V lost 3 bases, and 8 bases had no gene match. This CDR3 comprises 15 residues. The CDR3 protein is CASSYRRGLRSPLHF. CDR3 nucleotides: TGTGCCAGCAGTTATAGGAGGGGGCTTCGTTCACCCCTCCACTTT.

The rearrangement uses TRBV5-1 and TRBJ2-7; 7 nucleotides match TRBD1. Germline V gives CDR1 SGHRS, CDR2 YFSETQ. Trimming took 3 bases from V and 2 from J; bases not matched to a gene: 5. The CDR3 is 14 residues long. In nucleotides, the CDR3 is TGCGCCAGCAGCTCCCGGACAGGCCCCTACGAGCAGTACTTC. Encoded protein: CASSSRTGPYEQYF.

The J gene is TRBJ2-1, the V gene TRBV28; 9 nucleotides align to TRBD2. The length of the CDR3 is 16 residues. The J segment lost 3 bases and the V segment lost 6 bases, leaving 9 bases of the junction unmatched. Germline CDR1 and CDR2: MDHEN and SYDVKM. CDR3 DNA: TGTGCCAGCAGCCAAATAGCGGGAGACCGCTACAATGAGCAGTTCTTC. Its protein is CASSQIAGDRYNEQFF.

This clone was seen only once. This chain connects TRBV5-4 to TRBJ1-2; TRBD1 agrees at 7 bases. The CDR3 extends over 13 amino acids. Germline loops: CDR1 SGHNT, CDR2 YYREEE (reference sequence). The V segment lost 2 bases and the J segment 4 bases; nucleotides outside the gene matches: 2. The CDR3 reads CASSFDRVYGYTF. CDR3 sequence (DNA): TGTGCCAGCAGCTTTGACAGGGTCTATGGCTACACCTTC.

The chain is built from TRBV6-5 and TRBJ2-7, with 8 positions matching TRBD1. Germline CDR1 is MNHEY and CDR2 is SVGAGI. The CDR3 spans 15 residues. V gave up 8 bases and J gave up 0 bases; unmatched junction bases: 9. The CDR3 DNA is TGTGCCAGCTCCGAACCCGGACAGGGCTCCTACGAGCAGTACTTC. This translates into CASSEPGQGSYEQYF.

The chain uses TRBV29-1 and TRBJ1-1; 7 nucleotides agree with TRBD1. Per germline, CDR1 SQVTM and CDR2 ANQGSEA. The V segment lost 7 bases and the J segment 0 bases; nucleotides outside the gene matches: 5. The CDR3 extends over 13 amino acids. The CDR3 is CSALGQMNTEAFF. The CDR3 coding sequence is TGCAGCGCCCTGGGACAGATGAACACTGAAGCTTTCTTT. Full variable domain (remainder filled in from reference TRBV29-1 and TRBJ1-1): SAVISQKPSRDICQRGTSLTIQCQVDSQVTMMFWYRQQPGQSLTLIATANQGSEATYESGFVIDKFPISRPNLTFSTLTVSNMSPEDSSIYLCSALGQMNTEAFFGQGTRLTVV.

The V gene is TRBV30, the J gene TRBJ1-6; D unresolved. V shed 1 base and J shed 0 bases, with 10 bases lying between them. Germline CDR1 is GTSNPN and CDR2 is SVGIG (reference sequence). The CDR3 runs to 16 residues. The CDR3 DNA is TGTGCCTGGAGTGAAAAAATCAGCTCCTATAATTCACCCCTCCACTTT. Its protein product is CAWSEKISSYNSPLHF. Full variable domain (remainder filled in from reference TRBV30 and TRBJ1-6): SQTIHQWPATLVQPVGSPLSLECTVEGTSNPNLYWYRQAAGRGLQLLFYSVGIGQISSEVPQNLSASRPQDRQFILSSKKLLLSDSGFYLCAWSEKISSYNSPLHFGNGTRLTVT.

This clone has a single count. This CDR3 reads CASSLGAGGGGQETQYF. CDR3 sequence (DNA): TGCGCCAGCAGCTTGGGAGCGGGAGGCGGGGGCCAAGAGACCCAGTACTTC. The chain combines TRBV5-1 with TRBJ2-5; 9 bases agree with TRBD2. The CDR3 has 17 residues. Unmatched junction bases numbered 7, after V lost 0 bases and J lost 1 base. Germline-derived CDR1 and CDR2 are SGHRS and YFSETQ.

The CDR3 nucleotides are TGTGCCAGCTCACGGGACTCCTACTACGAGCAGTACTTC. Translated: CASSRDSYYEQYF. The V call is TRBV18, the J call TRBJ2-7; D might be TRBD2 (6 bases). Trimming shortened V by 4 bases and J by 3 bases, and 10 bases separated the two germline ends. CDR1 and CDR2 (germline): KGHSH, LQKENI. The CDR3 is made up of 13 amino acids.

The chain carries TRBV10-3 and TRBJ2-3; 7 nucleotides line up with TRBD1. Germline V CDR1 and CDR2: ENHRY, SYGVKD. Trimming took 4 bases from V and 4 from J; bases not matched to a gene: 2. The CDR3 is made up of 13 amino acids. The CDR3 coding sequence is TGTGCCATCAGTGTACAGGGGTCAGATACGCAGTATTTT. Translating gives CAISVQGSDTQYF.

The chain employs TRBV5-8 and TRBJ2-1; D unclear. The CDR3 consists of 15 residues. Trimming took off 3 bases at V and 3 bases at J, with 13 bases between the two ends. Per germline, CDR1 SGHTS and CDR2 YDEGEE. The CDR3 reads CASSSHPSDYNEQFF. The DNA of the CDR3 is TGTGCCAGCAGCTCCCATCCCTCAGACTACAATGAGCAGTTCTTC.

The gene calls are TRBV27 and TRBJ2-5; D might be TRBD1 (5 bases). Germline-derived CDR1 and CDR2 are MNHEY and SMNVEV (reference sequence). This CDR3 has 13 amino acids. Trimming took 6 bases from V and 2 from J, leaving 10 bases between them. The CDR3 DNA reads as TGTGCCAGCAGGGACATTCTACAAGAGACCCAGTACTTC. Its translation is CASRDILQETQYF.

Comments on this clone: Other DNA sequences in the same sample also yield this CDR3. V is TRBV3-1 (or the pseudogene TRBV3-2) and J is TRBJ1-1; 7 bases agree with TRBD1. V gave up 0 bases and J gave up 5 bases; unmatched junction bases: 6. Germline lookup yields CDR1 LGHDT and CDR2 YNNKEL (reference sequence). This CDR3 is 15 amino acids long. CDR3 in amino acids: CASSQDWAGGTEAFF. The CDR3 DNA is TGTGCCAGCAGCCAAGATTGGGCAGGGGGGACTGAAGCTTTCTTT.

The gene calls are TRBV28 and TRBJ2-1; TRBD2 matches 11 bases. The junction had 4 bases not matched to a gene; V was cut back by 5 bases and J by 7 bases. The CDR3 has 14 amino acids. CDR1 and CDR2 from the germline V gene are MDHEN and SYDVKM. In DNA form, the CDR3 reads TGTGCCAGCAGTCAAGGACTAGCGGGTAATGAGCAGTTCTTC. This sequence encodes CASSQGLAGNEQFF.

The V call is TRBV19, the J call TRBJ1-2; D is ambiguous. From germline, CDR1 is LNHDA and CDR2 SQIVND (reference sequence). This CDR3 comprises 13 residues. Deletions cut 3 bases from V and 0 bases from J, with 5 bases between. This CDR3 reads CASSISANYGYTF. Here the CDR3 DNA reads TGTGCCAGTAGTATCTCGGCTAACTATGGCTACACCTTC.

Details on this clone: Other nucleotide sequences from this sample produce the same CDR3. V is TRBV6-5 and J is TRBJ1-5; 10 positions match TRBD1. V trimming: 2 bases; J trimming: 7 bases; junction bases outside the gene matches: 2. The CDR3 has 14 residues. From germline, CDR1 is MNHEY and CDR2 SVGAGI. CDR3 DNA: TGTGCCAGCAGTTACACGGGACAGGGGCAGCCCCAGCATTTT. It translates to CASSYTGQGQPQHF.

The chain couples TRBV21-1 to TRBJ2-2; the table assigns TRBD2, which was not confirmed against the DNA. TRBV21-1 constitutes a pseudogene. The CDR3 extends over 18 amino acids. In nucleotides, the CDR3 is TGTGCCAGCAGCACCCTAGCGGGAGAGAGCCCGAACACCGGGGAGCTGTTTTTT. It translates to CASSTLAGESPNTGELFF.

The gene calls are TRBV7-6 and TRBJ2-7, with 9 bases lining up with TRBD1. This CDR3 spans 15 amino acids. From germline, CDR1 is SGHVS and CDR2 FNYEAQ. Trimming cost V 3 bases and J 1 base; bases outside gene matches: 4. The CDR3: CASSLWDRESYEQYF. In DNA form, the CDR3 reads TGTGCCAGCAGCTTGTGGGACAGGGAATCCTACGAGCAGTACTTC.

V is TRBV21-1 and J is TRBJ1-1; the table's TRBD1 call for D was not verified on the DNA. TRBV21-1 represents a pseudogene. The CDR3 totals 18 residues. CDR3 sequence: CASSKAKVGAPEDTEAFF. CDR3 bases: TGTGCCAGCAGCAAAGCGAAGGTTGGGGCCCCAGAGGACACTGAAGCTTTCTTT.

Here the CDR3 reads CASSQGAPGTEAFF. CDR3 sequence (DNA): TGTGCCAGCAGTCAGGGGGCTCCGGGGACTGAAGCTTTCTTT. The rearrangement joins TRBV4-2 to TRBJ1-1; 8 nucleotides match TRBD1. The V gene end was trimmed by 6 bases and the J gene end by 5 bases; junction bases not matched to a gene: 8. Germline lookup yields CDR1 LGHNA and CDR2 YNFKEQ. The CDR3 totals 14 residues.

This chain links TRBV2 with TRBJ2-1, with 11 positions matching TRBD2. V lost 3 bases and J lost 5; bases outside the gene matches: 6. The germline V gene has CDR1 SNHLY and CDR2 FYNNEI. This CDR3 is 16 amino acids long. The DNA of the CDR3 is TGTGCCAGCAGTGACCTTCTAGCGGGAGGTAACAATGAGCAGTTCTTC. This translates into CASSDLLAGGNNEQFF.

The DNA of the CDR3 is TGTGCCAGCAGTTACTCTCCAGGCACCTATGGCTACACCTTC. It encodes CASSYSPGTYGYTF. The J gene is TRBJ1-2, the V gene TRBV6-5; D remains unclear. This CDR3 has 14 amino acids. Trimming took 0 bases from V and 4 from J, leaving 9 bases between them. Germline values: CDR1 MNHEY, CDR2 SVGAGI.